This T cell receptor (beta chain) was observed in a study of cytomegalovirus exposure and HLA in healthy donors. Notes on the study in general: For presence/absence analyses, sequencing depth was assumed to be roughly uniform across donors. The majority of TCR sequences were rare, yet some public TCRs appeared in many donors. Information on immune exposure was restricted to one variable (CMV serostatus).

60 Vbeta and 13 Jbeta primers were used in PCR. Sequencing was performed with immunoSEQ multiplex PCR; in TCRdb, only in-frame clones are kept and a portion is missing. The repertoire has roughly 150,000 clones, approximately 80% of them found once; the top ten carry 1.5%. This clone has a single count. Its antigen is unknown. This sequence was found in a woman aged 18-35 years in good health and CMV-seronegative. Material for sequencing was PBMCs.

The CDR3 DNA follows: TGCGCCAGCAGCAAAACTGGGACTAGCGGGACTCAAGAGACCCAGTACTTC. Its protein product is CASSKTGTSGTQETQYF. This sequence joins TRBV5-1 and TRBJ2-5, with 13 bases lining up with TRBD2. Germline loops: CDR1 SGHRS, CDR2 YFSETQ. CDR3 length: 17 residues. V shed 4 bases, J shed 2 bases, and the junction held 8 bases outside the gene matches.